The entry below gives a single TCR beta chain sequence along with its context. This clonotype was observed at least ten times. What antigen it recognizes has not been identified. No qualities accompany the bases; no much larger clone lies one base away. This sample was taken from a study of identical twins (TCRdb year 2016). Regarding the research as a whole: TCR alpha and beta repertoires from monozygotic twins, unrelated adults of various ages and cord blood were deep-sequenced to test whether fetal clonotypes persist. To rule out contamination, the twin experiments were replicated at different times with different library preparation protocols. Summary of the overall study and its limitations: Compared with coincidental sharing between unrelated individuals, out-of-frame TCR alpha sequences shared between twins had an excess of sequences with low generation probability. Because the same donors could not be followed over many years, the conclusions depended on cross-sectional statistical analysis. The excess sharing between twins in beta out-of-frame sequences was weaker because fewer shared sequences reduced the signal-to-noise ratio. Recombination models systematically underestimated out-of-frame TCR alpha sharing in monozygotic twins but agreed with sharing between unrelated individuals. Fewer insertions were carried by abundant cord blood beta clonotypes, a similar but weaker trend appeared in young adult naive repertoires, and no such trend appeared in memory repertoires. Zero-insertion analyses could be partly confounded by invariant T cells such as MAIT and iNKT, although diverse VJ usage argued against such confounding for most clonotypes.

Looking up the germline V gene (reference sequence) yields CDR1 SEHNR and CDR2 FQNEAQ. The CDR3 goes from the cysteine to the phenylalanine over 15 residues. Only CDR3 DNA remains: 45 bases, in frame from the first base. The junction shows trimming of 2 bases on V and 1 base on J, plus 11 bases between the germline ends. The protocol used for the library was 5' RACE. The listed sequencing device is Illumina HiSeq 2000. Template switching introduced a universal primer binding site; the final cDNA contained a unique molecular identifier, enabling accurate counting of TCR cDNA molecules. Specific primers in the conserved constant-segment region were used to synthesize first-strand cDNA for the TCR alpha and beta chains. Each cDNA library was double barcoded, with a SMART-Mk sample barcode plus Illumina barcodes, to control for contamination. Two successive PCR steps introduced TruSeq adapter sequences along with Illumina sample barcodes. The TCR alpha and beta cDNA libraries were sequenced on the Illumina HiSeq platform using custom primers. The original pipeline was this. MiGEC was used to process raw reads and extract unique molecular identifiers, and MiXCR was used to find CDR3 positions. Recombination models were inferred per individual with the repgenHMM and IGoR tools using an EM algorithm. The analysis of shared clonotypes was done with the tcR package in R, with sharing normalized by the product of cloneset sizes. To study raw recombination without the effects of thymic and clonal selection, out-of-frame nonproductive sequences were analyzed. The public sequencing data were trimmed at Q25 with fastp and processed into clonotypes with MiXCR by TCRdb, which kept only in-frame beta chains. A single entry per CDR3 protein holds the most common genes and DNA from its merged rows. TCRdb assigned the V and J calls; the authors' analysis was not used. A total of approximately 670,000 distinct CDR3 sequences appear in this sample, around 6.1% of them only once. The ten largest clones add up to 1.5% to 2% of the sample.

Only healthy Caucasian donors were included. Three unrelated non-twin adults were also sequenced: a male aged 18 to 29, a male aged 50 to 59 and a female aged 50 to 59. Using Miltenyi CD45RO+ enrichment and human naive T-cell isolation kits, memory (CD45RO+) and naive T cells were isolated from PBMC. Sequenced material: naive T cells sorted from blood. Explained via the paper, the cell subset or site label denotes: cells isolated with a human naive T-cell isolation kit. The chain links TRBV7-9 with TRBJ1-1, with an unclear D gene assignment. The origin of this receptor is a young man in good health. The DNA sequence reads TGTGCCAGCAGCTTATCGAGCAGTTCGAACACTGAAGCTTTCTTT. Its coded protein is CASSLSSSSNTEAFF.